One sample yielded the 30 T cell receptor beta chains listed below, sequenced in a study of blood T cell repertoires in COVID-19 (dated by TCRdb to about 2020). Library construction relied on the immunoSEQ multiplex PCR assay. TCRdb carries this immuneACCESS record with in-frame sequences only. Its versions omit some clonotypes, under half of them owing to an unresolved V gene in the studies checked, with the rest unexplained. The sample records 130,000 to 150,000 clones, around 80% of which are singletons. The ten largest clones take up roughly a tenth of the sample. Sequencing was carried out using peripheral blood. The receptors were gathered from a man aged 60-69 years with active or convalescent COVID-19.

The chain is built from TRBV30 and TRBJ2-7; D uncertain. This CDR3 has 11 residues. Germline V CDR1 and CDR2: GTSNPN, SVGIG (reference sequence). The V gene lost 0 bases and the J gene lost 9 bases, with 9 bases spanning the gap. The CDR3 coding sequence is TGTGCCTGGAGTGTTGGCGGCGGGCAGTACTTC. Translation gives CAWSVGGGQYF.

This clone was seen more than once but under ten times. The V gene is TRBV28, the J gene TRBJ1-4; 9 positions agree with TRBD1. The CDR3 length is 18 residues. Trimming cost V 6 bases and J 0 bases; bases outside gene matches: 11. Germline values: CDR1 MDHEN, CDR2 SYDVKM. As DNA, the CDR3 is TGTGCCAGCAGCTCGACCCGACAGGGGGGAGCAACTAATGAAAAACTGTTTTTT. Translating gives CASSSTRQGGATNEKLFF.

The chain uses TRBV7-2 and TRBJ1-6; D remains ambiguous. Germline CDR1 SGHTA, CDR2 FQGNSA. The CDR3 is 14 residues long. V was cut by 2 bases and J by 8 bases, with 10 bases left in between. CDR3 residues: CASSLRRKDSPLHF. In DNA form, the CDR3 reads TGTGCCAGCAGCTTAAGGAGAAAGGATTCACCCCTCCACTTT.

The V call is TRBV24-1, the J call TRBJ1-2; 7 bases agree with TRBD1. CDR1 is KGHDR and CDR2 is SFDVKD in the germline V gene. V shed 10 bases, J shed 2 bases, and the junction held 9 bases outside the gene matches. The CDR3 totals 14 residues. CDR3 protein: CATPSDRQNYGYTF. The CDR3, as DNA: TGTGCCACGCCATCGGACAGGCAAAACTATGGCTACACCTTC.

V gene TRBV6-5 combines with J gene TRBJ1-4, with 8 bases matching TRBD1. This CDR3 contains 15 residues. The germline gives CDR1 MNHEY, CDR2 SVGAGI. The J segment lost 7 bases and the V segment lost 4 bases, leaving 8 bases of the junction unmatched. The CDR3: CASSSDRGRGEKLFF. In DNA form, the CDR3 reads TGTGCCAGCAGTTCAGACAGGGGTAGGGGTGAAAAACTGTTTTTT.

This rearrangement joins TRBV7-9 to TRBJ2-1, with D perhaps TRBD2 (7 bases). Germline CDR1 and CDR2: SEHNR and FQNEAQ (reference sequence). Trimming stripped 1 base from V and 2 bases from J, with 12 bases between. This CDR3 contains 16 residues. The CDR3 DNA is TGTGCCAGCAGCTTAGTCGGGGGGACACCCTACAATGAGCAGTTCTTC. This codes for CASSLVGGTPYNEQFF. Full variable domain (rest looked up from reference TRBV7-9 and TRBJ2-1): DTGVSQNPRHKITKRGQNVTFRCDPISEHNRLYWYRQTLGQGPEFLTYFQNEAQLEKSRLLSDRFSAERPKGSFSTLEIQRTEQGDSAMYLCASSLVGGTPYNEQFFGPGTRLTVL.

The CDR3 reads CASSQRGSYEQYF. CDR3 DNA sequence: TGTGCCAGCAGCCAAAGGGGTTCCTACGAGCAGTACTTC. The rearrangement joins TRBV6-2 or TRBV6-3 to TRBJ2-7, with D maybe TRBD1 (5 bases). The germline V gene encodes CDR1 MNHEY and CDR2 SVGEGT. The V end was cut by 6 bases, the J end by 1 base, with 10 bases between. This CDR3 has 13 residues.

This clone showed up just once. V and J are TRBV9 and TRBJ1-3; D is perhaps TRBD1 (5 bases). There are 18 residues in the CDR3. Trimming left V 0 bases short and J 0 bases short, with 16 bases between. Germline CDR1 is SGDLS and CDR2 is YYNGEE. For the CDR3, the DNA is TGTGCCAGCAGCGTAGCTGGGGCAGCGACAAGCTCTGGAAACACCATATATTTT. Translated, it gives CASSVAGAATSSGNTIYF. Combining the CDR3 with reference TRBV9 and TRBJ1-3 gives the whole variable domain DSGVTQTPKHLITATGQRVTLRCSPRSGDLSVYWYQQSLDQGLQFLIQYYNGEERAKGNILERFSAQQFPDLHSELNLSSLELGDSALYFCASSVAGAATSSGNTIYFGEGSWLTVV.

J is TRBJ2-1 and V is TRBV27; 13 bases match TRBD2. With 6 bases clipped from V and 2 bases from J, the junction kept 10 bases outside the gene matches. The germline V gene encodes CDR1 MNHEY and CDR2 SMNVEV (reference sequence). CDR3 length equals 18 residues. CDR3 amino acids: CASSLGLAGAGAYNEQFF. CDR3 bases: TGTGCCAGCAGCCTCGGACTAGCGGGAGCCGGGGCCTACAATGAGCAGTTCTTC.

The rearrangement links TRBV6-5 to TRBJ2-5; a possible D gene is TRBD1 (6 bases). V lost 7 bases and J lost 2, with 11 bases in between. This CDR3 has 13 residues. The germline V gene encodes CDR1 MNHEY and CDR2 SVGAGI. The CDR3 DNA is TGTGCCAGCAAAAAAGGACAGCAAGAGACCCAGTACTTC. Translating it yields CASKKGQQETQYF.

The genes are TRBV27 and TRBJ2-4, with 9 bases identical to TRBD1. The junction had 17 bases not matched to a gene; V was cut back by 5 bases and J by 3 bases. The length of the CDR3 is 19 residues. Germline V gives CDR1 MNHEY, CDR2 SMNVEV (reference sequence). The CDR3 DNA follows: TGTGCCAGCAGTGCATCCGGGGGACAGGGAATTCTAGTCAAAAACATTCAGTACTTC. It specifies CASSASGGQGILVKNIQYF.

V gene TRBV30 combines with J gene TRBJ1-4; D may be TRBD1 (6 bases). Germline V gene sequence: CDR1 GTSNPN, CDR2 SVGIG (reference sequence). Deletions cut 3 bases from V and 5 bases from J, with 10 bases between. The CDR3 is 13 residues long. Here the CDR3 reads CAWRQGPNEKLFF. In nucleotides, the CDR3 is TGTGCCTGGAGACAGGGTCCAAATGAAAAACTGTTTTTT.

This clone was seen more than once but under ten times. The rearrangement uses TRBV3-1 (or the pseudogene TRBV3-2) and TRBJ1-2; no firm D call. From germline, CDR1 is LGHDT and CDR2 YNNKEL (reference sequence). The germline V and J ends were trimmed by 0 bases and 5 bases, with 7 bases remaining between them. This CDR3 region has 13 residues. The CDR3 protein is CASSQDSAYGYTF. Here the CDR3 DNA reads TGTGCCAGCAGCCAAGATAGTGCGTATGGCTACACCTTC.

The chain has TRBV3-1 (or the pseudogene TRBV3-2) and TRBJ2-2; 10 nucleotides agree with TRBD2. This CDR3 spans 20 amino acids. The germline CDR1 and CDR2 sequences are LGHDT and YNNKEL (reference sequence). V dropped 4 bases and J dropped 0; count of bases not matched to a gene: 14. CDR3 protein: CASSPQTTSGRKPNTGELFF. DNA for the CDR3: TGTGCCAGCAGCCCACAAACGACTAGCGGGCGGAAACCGAACACCGGGGAGCTGTTTTTT.

The CDR3 sequence is CASKATSGIWRTGELFF. DNA of the CDR3: TGTGCCAGCAAGGCGACTAGCGGAATTTGGCGGACCGGGGAGCTGTTTTTT. The chain carries TRBV27 and TRBJ2-2; 9 nucleotides align to TRBD2. Per the germline V gene, CDR1 is MNHEY and CDR2 is SMNVEV (reference sequence). This CDR3 has 17 residues. V shed 7 bases, J shed 5 bases, and the junction held 14 bases outside the gene matches.

This chain uses TRBV11-3 with TRBJ2-7; 12 nucleotides agree with TRBD2. CDR3 length: 17 residues. V lost 5 bases to trimming and J lost 4 bases; unmatched junction nucleotides: 12. CDR1 and CDR2 (germline): SGHNT, YENEEA. The CDR3 here is CASSATSGRLRGYEQYV. The DNA of the CDR3 is TGTGCCAGCAGCGCCACTAGCGGGAGGTTACGTGGGTACGAGCAGTACGTC.

The V gene is TRBV27, the J gene TRBJ1-2; D is unresolved. Germline assignment: CDR1 MNHEY and CDR2 SMNVEV (reference sequence). V gave up 2 bases and J gave up 8 bases, with 15 bases separating them. The CDR3 extends over 14 amino acids. The CDR3 protein is CASSLRGGSQGYTF. The CDR3 DNA sequence: TGTGCCAGCAGTTTAAGAGGCGGCAGCCAAGGCTACACCTTC.

V and J are TRBV5-1 and TRBJ2-3; no clear D gene. With 2 bases removed from V and 1 base from J, the gap between germline ends came to 5 bases. The CDR3 runs 13 residues. Germline V gene lookup returns CDR1 SGHRS and CDR2 YFSETQ. The CDR3 here is CASSFRRTDTQYF. The CDR3 region has the DNA TGCGCCAGCAGCTTCAGGCGCACAGATACGCAGTATTTT.

The rearrangement uses TRBV7-2 and TRBJ2-5, with TRBD2 matching 16 bases. V was pared by 5 bases and J by 9 bases, with 12 bases of the junction left unmatched. This CDR3 is built from 17 residues. CDR1 is SGHTA, CDR2 FQGNSA, per germline. CDR3 in DNA: TGTGCCAGCAGCGAGACGGGACTAGCGGGAGGGGGACCCCCCCAGTACTTC. Translated: CASSETGLAGGGPPQYF.

The chain uses TRBV5-4 and TRBJ1-1; weak D call: TRBD1 (6 bases). From germline, CDR1 is SGHNT and CDR2 YYREEE (reference sequence). The CDR3 extends over 15 amino acids. V shed 0 bases and J shed 1 base, with 10 bases lying between them. The CDR3 DNA sequence: TGTGCCAGCAGCTTGGACAGGGTCGCGAACACTGAAGCTTTCTTT. Translated: CASSLDRVANTEAFF. Based on the CDR3 plus reference TRBV5-4 and TRBJ1-1, the full variable domain is ETGVTQSPTHLIKTRGQQVTLRCSSQSGHNTVSWYQQALGQGPQFIFQYYREEENGRGNFPPRFSGLQFPNYSSELNVNALELDDSALYLCASSLDRVANTEAFFGQGTRLTVV.

The V and J genes are TRBV4-1 and TRBJ2-2; D might be TRBD1 (5 bases). Germline-derived CDR1 and CDR2 are MGHRA and YSYEKL. The ends were cut back, 6 bases at V and 4 bases at J, with 24 bases in the middle. The CDR3 sequence is 18 residues long. The CDR3 DNA is TGCGCCAGCAGTCCAAGAATATTCGCAGGGAAAGTCACCGGGGAGCTGTTTTTT. As protein: CASSPRIFAGKVTGELFF.

The gene calls are TRBV5-6 and TRBJ2-3; TRBD2 matches at 9 bases. Germline-derived CDR1 and CDR2 are SGHDT and YYEEEE. V trimming: 0 bases; J trimming: 1 base; junction bases outside the gene matches: 3. CDR3 length: 16 residues. The DNA for the CDR3 is TGTGCCAGCAGCTTGGTTTTAGCGGGGGGCACAGATACGCAGTATTTT. This gives the protein CASSLVLAGGTDTQYF.

The chain carries TRBV24-1 and TRBJ1-5; D might be TRBD1 (5 bases). CDR1 is KGHDR, CDR2 SFDVKD, per germline. V lost 3 bases and J lost 3, with 8 bases in between. This CDR3 contains 14 residues. Here the CDR3 DNA reads TGTGCCACCAGTGATAGGGGAACCAATCAGCCCCAGCATTTT. This codes for CATSDRGTNQPQHF.

The chain joins TRBV5-6 to TRBJ2-7; tentatively, D is TRBD1 (6 bases). CDR3 length: 15 residues. Trimming pared 2 bases from V and 1 base from J, leaving 13 bases between. The germline V gene has CDR1 SGHDT and CDR2 YYEEEE. DNA of the CDR3: TGTGCCAGCAGCTTTCGACAGGCGGCTTCCTACGAGCAGTACGTC. Protein product: CASSFRQAASYEQYV.

The CDR3 spells CASRRQGVIVNTEAFF. The CDR3, as DNA: TGTGCCAGCCGCCGACAGGGGGTTATAGTGAACACTGAAGCTTTCTTT. The chain carries TRBV6-4 and TRBJ1-1; 9 positions agree with TRBD1. Per germline, CDR1 MRHNA and CDR2 SNTAGT. The CDR3 sequence is 16 residues long. J lost 0 bases, V lost 8 bases, and 10 bases had no gene match.

This chain links TRBV19 with TRBJ2-2, with D perhaps matching TRBD1 (5 bases). V lost 7 bases, J lost 0 bases, and 12 bases lay in between. The CDR3 length is 15 residues. Germline V gene sequence: CDR1 LNHDA, CDR2 SQIVND (reference sequence). CDR3 residues: CASNSGPTNTGELFF. In DNA form, the CDR3 reads TGTGCCAGTAATTCAGGGCCAACGAACACCGGGGAGCTGTTTTTT.

The V call is TRBV6-5, the J call TRBJ1-2, with D possibly TRBD1 on 5 matching bases. The CDR3 extends over 13 amino acids. The V gene lost 6 bases and the J gene lost 4 bases, with 12 bases spanning the gap. Germline V gene data show CDR1 as MNHEY and CDR2 as SVGAGI. The CDR3 bases are TGTGCCAGCAGAGTGACAGAACTCTATGGCTACACCTTC. This codes for CASRVTELYGYTF.

The chain couples TRBV11-2 to TRBJ2-1; 8 bases are shared with TRBD1. The CDR3 length is 16 residues. Per germline, CDR1 SGHAT and CDR2 FQNNGV. With V trimmed by 4 bases and J by 9 bases, 14 bases remained unmatched. The CDR3 loop is CASSSLLTGGWGEQFF. CDR3 nucleotide sequence: TGTGCCAGCAGCTCGCTACTTACAGGGGGTTGGGGTGAGCAGTTCTTC.

This chain links TRBV12-3 or TRBV12-4 with TRBJ1-1; no reliable D call. This CDR3 has 12 amino acids. V lost 2 bases and J 8 bases, leaving 9 bases between the germline ends. The CDR3 loop reads CASSLYSGEAFF. The CDR3 bases are TGTGCCAGCAGTTTATACTCCGGGGAAGCTTTCTTT.

V and J are TRBV19 and TRBJ1-2; D ambiguous. Trimming removed 5 bases from V and 8 bases from J, with 15 bases in between. The CDR3 is 13 amino acids. Per germline, CDR1 LNHDA and CDR2 SQIVND (reference sequence). This chain's CDR3 is CASSHHLSQGYTF. In DNA form, the CDR3 reads TGTGCCAGTAGTCACCACCTTTCTCAGGGCTACACCTTC.